The clone carrying this T cell receptor (beta chain) was picked up one time. This specimen comes from a study of blood T cell repertoires in COVID-19. Study context: COVID-19 samples collected from the United States, Italy and Spain covered acute and convalescent phases. In each case, the material was cDNA or gDNA derived from T cells, B-cell-depleted T cells, or PBMCs.

Original handling: How many nucleated cells were present was estimated from reference gene primer amplification. Assay used: immunoSEQ multiplex PCR; TCRdb lists only in-frame clones, some missing. That table gives V, J and clone size, and the DNA gave D and trimming. The sample records approximately 250,000 clones, about 87% being singletons. This CDR3 spans 17 amino acids. Looked up from germline, CDR1 is LGHDT and CDR2 is YNNKEL (reference sequence). V was pared by 4 bases and J by 0 bases, with 6 bases of the junction left unmatched. This clonotype originated in a human donor in a cohort sampled during active COVID-19. Input material: peripheral blood. The rearrangement links TRBV3-1 (or the pseudogene TRBV3-2) to TRBJ2-6, with 7 bases lining up with TRBD1. CDR3 DNA: TGTGCCAGCAGCCTAGGGACAGTCCTCTCTGGGGCCAACGTCCTGACTTTC. It is translated as CASSLGTVLSGANVLTF.